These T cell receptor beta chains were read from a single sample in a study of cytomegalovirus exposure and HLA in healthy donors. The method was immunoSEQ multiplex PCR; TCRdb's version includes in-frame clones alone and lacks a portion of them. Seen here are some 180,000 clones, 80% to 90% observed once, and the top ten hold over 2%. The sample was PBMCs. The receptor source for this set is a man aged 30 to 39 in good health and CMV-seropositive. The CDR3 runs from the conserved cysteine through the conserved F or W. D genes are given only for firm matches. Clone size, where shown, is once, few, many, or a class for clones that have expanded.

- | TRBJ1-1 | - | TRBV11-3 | CASSPGGKRANTEAFF | TGTGCCAGCTCCCCCGGAGGGAAGAGGGCGAACACTGAAGCTTTCTTT
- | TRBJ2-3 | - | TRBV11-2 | CASSMAAADTQYF | TGTGCCAGCAGCATGGCGGCGGCCGATACGCAGTATTTT
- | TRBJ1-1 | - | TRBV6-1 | CAGSDDSFGNTEAFF | TGTGCCGGCAGTGACGACAGTTTCGGGAACACTGAAGCTTTCTTT
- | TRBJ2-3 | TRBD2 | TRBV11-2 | CASSASLAGWDTQYF | TGTGCCAGCAGCGCCTCTTTAGCGGGATGGGATACGCAGTATTTT
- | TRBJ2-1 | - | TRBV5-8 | CASSLGQISYNEQFF | TGTGCCAGCAGCTTGGGCCAGATCTCCTACAATGAGCAGTTCTTC
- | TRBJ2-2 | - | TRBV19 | CASKNNANTGELFF | TGTGCCAGTAAGAACAACGCGAACACCGGGGAGCTGTTTTTT
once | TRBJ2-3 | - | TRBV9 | CASSEGTSTDTQYF | TGTGCCAGCAGCGAGGGGACTAGCACAGATACGCAGTATTTT
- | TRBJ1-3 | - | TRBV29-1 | CSAGEGVFGNTIYF | TGCAGCGCCGGAGAGGGGGTCTTTGGAAACACCATATATTTT
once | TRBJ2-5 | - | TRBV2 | CASSVPQTQYF | TGTGCCAGCAGTGTCCCTCAGACCCAGTACTTC
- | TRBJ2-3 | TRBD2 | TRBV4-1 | CASSQVMGPGLEVDTQYF | TGCGCCAGCAGCCAAGTTATGGGGCCGGGACTAGAGGTAGATACGCAGTATTTT
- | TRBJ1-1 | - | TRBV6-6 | CASSYLGEDTEAFF | TGTGCCAGCAGTTACCTGGGGGAGGACACTGAAGCTTTCTTT
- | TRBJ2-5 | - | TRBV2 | CASSEAGFRVGETQYF | TGTGCCAGCAGTGAAGCGGGGTTCAGGGTAGGCGAGACCCAGTACTTC
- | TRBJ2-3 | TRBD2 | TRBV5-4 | CASSSHETLAGSTDTQYF | TGTGCCAGCAGCTCACACGAAACGCTAGCGGGTAGCACAGATACGCAGTATTTT
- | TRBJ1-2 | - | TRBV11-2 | CASSTGRDYGYTF | TGTGCCAGCAGTACAGGGAGGGACTATGGCTACACCTTC
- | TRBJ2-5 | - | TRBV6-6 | CASRGRETQYF | TGTGCCAGCAGGGGGCGGGAGACCCAGTACTTC
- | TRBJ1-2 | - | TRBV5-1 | CASSPAFPGYGYTF | TGCGCCAGCAGCCCGGCCTTTCCGGGCTATGGCTACACCTTC
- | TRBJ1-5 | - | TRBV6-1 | CASSEWSGINQPQHF | TGTGCCAGCAGTGAATGGTCCGGGATAAATCAGCCCCAGCATTTT
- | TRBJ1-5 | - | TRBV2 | CASSTGQPQHF | TGTGCCAGCAGCACCGGTCAGCCCCAGCATTTT
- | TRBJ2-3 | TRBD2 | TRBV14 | CASSQDWIAGLWDTQYF | TGTGCCAGCAGCCAAGATTGGATAGCGGGACTGTGGGATACGCAGTATTTT
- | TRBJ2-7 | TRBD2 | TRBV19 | CASSATSGHSYEQYF | TGTGCCAGTAGTGCCACTAGCGGCCACTCCTACGAGCAGTACTTC
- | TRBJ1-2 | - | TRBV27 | CASSPHSGANYGYTF | TGTGCCAGCAGTCCCCACTCGGGAGCAAACTATGGCTACACCTTC
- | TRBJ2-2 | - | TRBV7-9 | CASSLRGAVGELFF | TGTGCCAGCAGCTTACGGGGGGCGGTCGGGGAGCTGTTTTTT
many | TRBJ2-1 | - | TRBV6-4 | CASSDSTMNEQFF | TGTGCCAGCAGTGACTCGACAATGAATGAGCAGTTCTTC
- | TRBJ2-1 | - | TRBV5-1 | CASSFDSNEQFF | TGCGCCAGCAGCTTCGACAGCAATGAGCAGTTCTTC
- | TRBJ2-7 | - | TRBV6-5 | CASSYSRSGGSYEQYF | TGTGCCAGCAGTTACTCGAGAAGTGGCGGCTCCTACGAGCAGTACTTC
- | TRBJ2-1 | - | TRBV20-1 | CSAQGINEQFF | TGCAGTGCTCAGGGGATCAATGAGCAGTTCTTC
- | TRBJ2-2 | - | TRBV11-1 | CASSLVAANTGELFF | TGTGCCAGCAGCTTAGTAGCGGCGAACACCGGGGAGCTGTTTTTT